These 3 T cell receptor beta chains were all obtained from the same sample, sequenced in a study of naive and memory T cell subsets. RNA was extracted from more than 2 ml of whole blood of healthy adults. Blood and skin TCR RNA was reverse transcribed with alpha and beta constant primers. MiXCR was run by TCRdb on the 5' RACE reads, yielding one entry per CDR3 protein. Among just over 25,000 distinct CDR3 sequences listed, roughly a quarter were seen once. Every receptor here comes from a female donor in good health.

This clonotype was found many times. This chain joins TRBV7-6 and TRBJ1-5; D is uncertain. Germline V lookup: CDR1 SGHVS, CDR2 FNYEAQ. V was pared by 5 bases and J by 0 bases, with 17 bases between. The CDR3 is 17 residues long. The CDR3 sequence is CASSRSPRRYSNQPQHF. The CDR3 DNA sequence: TGTGCCAGCAGCAGAAGTCCCAGGCGGTATAGCAATCAGCCCCAGCATTTT.

The J gene is TRBJ2-7, the V gene TRBV7-6; no definite D call. This CDR3 region has 15 residues. Germline CDR1 reads SGHVS; CDR2 reads FNYEAQ. The V end was cut by 1 base, the J end by 2 bases, with 12 bases between. In DNA, the CDR3 is TGTGCCAGCAGCTTAGAGGTCGCGGCCACCTACGAGCAGTACTTC. Translating it yields CASSLEVAATYEQYF.

V usage is TRBV12-3 or TRBV12-4 and J usage is TRBJ1-4; the match to TRBD1 covers 8 bases. CDR3 length: 14 amino acids. J gave up 7 bases and V 6 bases, and 7 bases lay outside the gene matches. The CDR3 DNA is TGTGCCAGCAGCCGTGACAGGGGAGCTGAAAAACTGTTTTTT. Its protein product is CASSRDRGAEKLFF.